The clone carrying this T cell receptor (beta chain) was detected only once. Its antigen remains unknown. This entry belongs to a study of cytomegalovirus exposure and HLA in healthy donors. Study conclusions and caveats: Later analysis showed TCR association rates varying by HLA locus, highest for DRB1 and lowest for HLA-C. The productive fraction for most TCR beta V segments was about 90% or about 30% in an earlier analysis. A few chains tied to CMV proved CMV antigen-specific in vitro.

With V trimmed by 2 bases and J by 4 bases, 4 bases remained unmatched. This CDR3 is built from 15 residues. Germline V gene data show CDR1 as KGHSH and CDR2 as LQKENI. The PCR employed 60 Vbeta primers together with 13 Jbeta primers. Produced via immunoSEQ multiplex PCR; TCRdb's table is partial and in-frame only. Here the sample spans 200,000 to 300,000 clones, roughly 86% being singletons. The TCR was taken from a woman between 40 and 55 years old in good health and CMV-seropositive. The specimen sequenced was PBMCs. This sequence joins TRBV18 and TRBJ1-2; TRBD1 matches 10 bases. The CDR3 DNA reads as TGTGCCAGCTCACCAGGGACAGGGGTCGGCTATGGCTACACCTTC. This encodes CASSPGTGVGYGYTF.